This is a list of T cell receptor beta chains from one sample in a study of shared clonotypes between healthy human individuals. Profiled with immunoSEQ multiplex PCR; TCRdb holds only in-frame clones, not every one. This table holds some 2,500,000 clones, around 92% found once. Sequenced material: naive CD4+ T cells from PBMCs. The receptors were sampled from a man between 18 and 29 years old in good health. Some clones in this sample may be carry-over from other donors' samples. Both conserved end residues are part of each CDR3. Fields, in order: J gene, V gene, D gene, clone size, CDR3 protein, CDR3 DNA. D genes are given only for firm matches. Size values are once, few and many counts, or a class for expanded clones, and some rows have none.

>TRBJ2-7|TRBV11-2|TRBD1|.
CASSLGGQGWHEQYF
TGTGCCAGCAGCTTAGGGGGACAGGGGTGGCACGAGCAGTACTTC
>TRBJ2-1|TRBV6-6|.|.
CASSFLESSSYNEQFF
TGTGCCAGCAGTTTCCTGGAGTCGAGCTCCTACAATGAGCAGTTCTTC
>TRBJ2-7|TRBV7-8|.|.
CASSLVGRNEQYF
TGTGCCAGCAGCTTAGTGGGTCGGAACGAGCAGTACTTC
>TRBJ2-1|TRBV13|.|.
CASSFGASPTPPRFF
TGTGCCAGCAGCTTTGGGGCCTCCCCGACACCACCAAGGTTCTTC
>TRBJ2-1|TRBV9|TRBD2|.
CASSVGASGKDNNEQFF
TGTGCCAGCAGCGTAGGGGCTAGCGGAAAAGATAACAATGAGCAGTTCTTC
>TRBJ1-2|TRBV6-5|.|.
CASSYFRSTGNYGYTF
TGTGCCAGCAGTTACTTCCGTTCGACAGGCAACTATGGCTACACCTTC
>TRBJ2-1|TRBV7-6|TRBD2|.
CASSHLYGRGVYNEQFF
TGTGCCAGCAGCCACCTCTACGGGAGGGGAGTTTACAATGAGCAGTTCTTC
>TRBJ1-2|TRBV5-1|.|.
CASSLVGSEGYTF
TGCGCCAGCAGCTTGGTAGGGTCGGAAGGCTACACCTTC
>TRBJ2-3|TRBV14|.|once
CASSQGAGNTQYF
TGTGCCAGCAGCCAAGGGGCTGGAAATACGCAGTATTTT
>TRBJ1-4|TRBV5-1|.|.
CASSAGTQGEKLFF
TGCGCCAGCAGCGCAGGGACACAGGGTGAAAAACTGTTTTTT
>TRBJ1-1|TRBV28|.|.
CASSLNLNTEAFF
TGTGCCAGCAGTTTGAACTTGAACACTGAAGCCTTCTTT
>TRBJ1-4|TRBV5-1|.|.
CASSRGERGPGEKLFF
TGCGCCAGCAGCCGCGGGGAACGAGGGCCAGGGGAAAAACTGTTTTTT
>TRBJ2-7|TRBV5-4|TRBD2|.
CASSPSGSGRVYEQYF
TGTGCCAGCAGCCCATCGGGTAGCGGGAGGGTCTACGAGCAGTACTTC
>TRBJ2-2|TRBV5-1|.|.
CASSGRDTGELFF
TGCGCCAGCAGCGGCAGGGACACCGGGGAGCTGTTTTTT
>TRBJ1-3|TRBV6-5|.|.
CASSQSWVGNTIYF
TGTGCCAGCAGTCAATCGTGGGTTGGAAACACCATATATTTT
>TRBJ2-7|TRBV9|TRBD1|once
CASSVGPTGQGAASARYEQYF
TGTGCCAGCAGCGTAGGCCCTACAGGACAGGGGGCGGCTAGCGCCCGTTACGAGCAGTACTTC
>TRBJ2-7|TRBV6-5|.|.
CASSYWTGSEQYF
TGTGCCAGCAGTTACTGGACCGGCAGCGAGCAGTACTTC
>TRBJ1-2|TRBV28|.|few
CASSYRANYGYTF
TGTGCCAGCAGTTACAGGGCTAACTATGGCTACACCTTC
>TRBJ1-5|TRBV2|.|.
CASSGTQAGSNQPQHF
TGTGCCAGCAGTGGAACCCAGGCAGGTAGCAATCAGCCCCAGCATTTT
>TRBJ1-4|TRBV5-1|.|once
CASSLVPGLNEKLFF
TGCGCCAGCAGCTTGGTACCAGGCCTAAATGAAAAACTGTTTTTT
>TRBJ1-3|TRBV6-6|TRBD1|.
CASSWGTGSGNTIYF
TGTGCCAGCAGTTGGGGGACAGGGTCTGGAAACACCATATATTTT
>TRBJ2-3|TRBV7-2|TRBD2|.
CASSSPLTSGARTDTQYF
TGTGCCAGCAGCTCACCCCTGACTAGCGGAGCGCGCACAGATACGCAGTATTTT
>TRBJ2-7|TRBV19|.|.
CASSWTPRAYEQYF
TGTGCCAGTAGTTGGACACCCAGGGCCTACGAGCAGTACTTC
>TRBJ2-5|TRBV4-3|.|.
CASSQDLNSQETQYF
TGCGCCAGCAGCCAAGATCTGAACAGCCAAGAGACCCAGTACTTC
>TRBJ2-7|TRBV28|TRBD2|.
CASSLTSGLTYEQYF
TGTGCCAGCAGTTTAACTAGCGGGCTAACCTACGAGCAGTACTTC
>TRBJ1-2|TRBV18|.|.
CASSPGAEAYGYTF
TGTGCCAGCTCACCAGGGGCAGAGGCCTATGGCTACACCTTC
>TRBJ2-1|TRBV6-6|TRBD2|.
CASSRLAGGYNEQFF
TGTGCCAGCAGCCGACTAGCGGGAGGGTACAATGAGCAGTTCTTC
>TRBJ1-1|TRBV10-3|.|.
CAISEVQAEAFF
TGTGCCATCAGTGAGGTACAGGCTGAAGCTTTCTTT
>TRBJ2-3|TRBV5-1|.|.
CASSLGQVRDTQYF
TGCGCCAGCAGCTTGGGGCAGGTTCGGGATACGCAGTATTTT